The 19 T cell receptor beta chains listed next were all sequenced from one sample in a study of blood T cell repertoires in COVID-19. The table came from immunoSEQ multiplex PCR; TCRdb's copy has only in-frame clones and leaves some out. This table has approximately 230,000 clones, around 86% appearing once. The sample taken for sequencing was peripheral blood. These receptors all stem from a man aged 25 to 45 who had recovered from COVID-19.

This clone was detected a few times. This rearrangement joins TRBV5-1 to TRBJ2-5; 9 nucleotides align to TRBD2. The germline V gene encodes CDR1 SGHRS and CDR2 YFSETQ. Trimming at V came to 2 bases and at J to 2 bases, leaving 10 bases not matched to a gene. This CDR3 has 17 residues. The CDR3: CASSFPSSGGFQETQYF. The CDR3 region has the DNA TGCGCCAGCAGCTTCCCAAGTAGCGGGGGCTTTCAAGAGACCCAGTACTTC.

The chain carries TRBV7-7 and TRBJ1-4; no clear D. The germline V gene encodes CDR1 SSHAT and CDR2 FNYEAQ (reference sequence). V lost 1 base, J lost 7 bases, and 7 bases lay in between. The CDR3 has 13 amino acids. The CDR3 protein is CASSLGPGEKLFF. Here the CDR3 DNA reads TGTGCCAGCAGCTTAGGGCCGGGTGAAAAACTGTTTTTT.

The table lists this clone with a count of one. The V gene is TRBV6-5, the J gene TRBJ1-1; D remains unclear. The CDR3 extends over 14 amino acids. Germline V gene data show CDR1 as MNHEY and CDR2 as SVGAGI. V shed 0 bases and J shed 6 bases, with 11 bases lying between them. The CDR3 nucleotides are TGTGCCAGCAGTTACTCGACTACAGCTGCTGAAGCTTTCTTT. Protein sequence: CASSYSTTAAEAFF.

V is TRBV10-3 and J is TRBJ2-5, with D perhaps TRBD1 (6 bases). CDR3 length: 13 residues. CDR1 ENHRY and CDR2 SYGVKD come from the germline V gene. V was cut by 4 bases and J by 5 bases, with 11 bases left in between. The CDR3 DNA is TGTGCCATCAGTGGCAGGGGCCGCGAGACCCAGTACTTC. Protein sequence: CAISGRGRETQYF.

The rearrangement links TRBV6-5 to TRBJ1-4; D unresolved. Germline-derived CDR1 and CDR2 are MNHEY and SVGAGI. Trimming shortened V by 0 bases and J by 8 bases, and 16 bases separated the two germline ends. The CDR3 extends over 16 amino acids. The CDR3 is CASSYSRTFSGEKLFF. The CDR3 DNA is TGTGCCAGCAGTTACTCGAGGACGTTCTCGGGGGAAAAACTGTTTTTT.

This rearrangement joins TRBV9 to TRBJ2-3, with D possibly TRBD2 on 6 matching bases. V shed 4 bases and J shed 6 bases, with 15 bases lying between them. Germline CDR1 and CDR2: SGDLS and YYNGEE. The CDR3 is made up of 14 amino acids. The CDR3 bases are TGTGCCAGCAGCCCCCGAGCCGGAGGGGATACGCAGTATTTT. Protein product: CASSPRAGGDTQYF.

This clone has just one count. V usage is TRBV19 and J usage is TRBJ2-1; 8 bases fit TRBD2. The CDR3 runs to 16 residues. The junction had 9 bases not matched to a gene; V was cut back by 5 bases and J by 3 bases. Looked up from germline, CDR1 is LNHDA and CDR2 is SQIVND (reference sequence). CDR3 sequence reads: CASSRRGAGGYNEQFF. The CDR3 region has the DNA TGTGCCAGTAGTCGGCGTGGGGCGGGGGGCTACAATGAGCAGTTCTTC.

The CDR3 nucleotides read TGTGCCAGCAGCCCCTCGGGGGGGCAGACTAACTATGGCTACACCTTC. Its translation is CASSPSGGQTNYGYTF. The V call is TRBV7-8, the J call TRBJ1-2; D is perhaps TRBD1 (6 bases). The germline V and J ends were trimmed by 5 bases and 0 bases, with 16 bases remaining between them. This CDR3 is 16 amino acids long. Per germline, CDR1 SGHVS and CDR2 FQNEAQ. Filled out from reference TRBV7-8 and TRBJ1-2, the complete variable domain reads GAGVSQSPRYKVAKRGQDVALRCDPISGHVSLFWYQQALGQGPEFLTYFQNEAQLDKSGLPSDRFFAERPEGSVSTLKIQRTQQEDSAVYLCASSPSGGQTNYGYTFGSGTRLTVV.

V is TRBV12-3 or TRBV12-4 and J is TRBJ1-2; no firm D call. The CDR3 runs 13 residues. V lost 1 base to trimming and J lost 3 bases, with 6 bases between them. CDR3 sequence (DNA): TGTGCCAGCAGTTTAGTCCGAGACTATGGCTACACCTTC. This encodes CASSLVRDYGYTF.

The chain combines TRBV19 with TRBJ1-5; TRBD1 matches 9 bases. CDR1 LNHDA and CDR2 SQIVND come from the germline V gene (reference sequence). The V gene end was trimmed by 10 bases and the J gene end by 3 bases; junction bases not matched to a gene: 7. This CDR3 spans 14 amino acids. For the CDR3, the DNA is TGTGCCACTCCGGACAGGGGTGTCAATCAGCCCCAGCATTTT. It is translated as CATPDRGVNQPQHF.

The chain carries TRBV7-9 and TRBJ2-1; possibly TRBD2 for D (6 bases). This CDR3 spans 15 amino acids. CDR1 is SEHNR and CDR2 is FQNEAQ in the germline V gene (reference sequence). V was shortened by 3 bases and J by 0 bases, with 9 bases between the two germline ends. CDR3 sequence: CASSLLSGSYNEQFF. Written as DNA, the CDR3 is TGTGCCAGCAGCTTGCTTAGCGGCTCCTACAATGAGCAGTTCTTC.

The V call is TRBV7-2, the J call TRBJ2-4; D is unresolved. The CDR3 length is 13 residues. Germline lookup yields CDR1 SGHTA and CDR2 FQGNSA. V was cut by 2 bases and J by 8 bases, with 10 bases left in between. The CDR3 reads CASSLRRQDIQYF. In nucleotides, the CDR3 is TGTGCCAGCAGCTTAAGGCGACAAGACATTCAGTACTTC.

As DNA, the CDR3 is TGCAGCGTTGTATACCCCTTGGGGGACAGGGTGGGATATAGCAATCAGCCCCAGCATTTT. Protein product: CSVVYPLGDRVGYSNQPQHF. This rearrangement joins TRBV29-1 to TRBJ1-5, with 9 bases fitting TRBD1. The CDR3 loop spans 20 amino acids. CDR1 is SQVTM and CDR2 is ANQGSEA in the germline V gene. V trimming: 4 bases; J trimming: 0 bases; junction bases outside the gene matches: 19.

CDR3 protein: CASSLGTAGNTEAFF. The CDR3 bases are TGCGCCAGCAGCTTGGGTACAGCAGGGAACACTGAAGCTTTCTTT. The chain is built from TRBV5-1 and TRBJ1-1; no clear D gene. The CDR3 runs to 15 residues. Trimming pared 0 bases from V and 1 base from J, leaving 10 bases between. Germline V lookup: CDR1 SGHRS, CDR2 YFSETQ.

This clone has just a few counts. The J gene is TRBJ1-5, the V gene TRBV28; D uncertain. This CDR3 is built from 12 residues. Trimming took off 3 bases at V and 5 bases at J, with 5 bases between the two ends. CDR1 is MDHEN, CDR2 SYDVKM, per germline. The CDR3 spells CASSFEDQPQHF. DNA for the CDR3: TGTGCCAGCAGTTTCGAGGATCAGCCCCAGCATTTT.

V gene TRBV10-3 combines with J gene TRBJ2-7, with TRBD2 identical over 7 bases. Losses at the gene ends were 2 bases for V and 0 bases for J; bases not matched to a gene: 4. There are 15 residues in the CDR3. CDR1 and CDR2 (germline): ENHRY, SYGVKD. CDR3 DNA sequence: TGTGCCATCAGTGAGGGGGTAGCGGGCTCCTACGAGCAGTACTTC. Encoded protein: CAISEGVAGSYEQYF.

This sequence joins TRBV29-1 and TRBJ2-1; 8 bases align to TRBD2. The CDR3 has 13 amino acids. Germline loops: CDR1 SQVTM, CDR2 ANQGSEA. CDR3 in amino acids: CGGSGARINEQFF. CDR3 bases: TGCGGAGGTAGCGGGGCCCGTATCAATGAGCAGTTCTTC.

This clone was recorded only once. V and J are TRBV6-5 and TRBJ2-7; D not certain. CDR3 length: 14 residues. Trimming took 4 bases from V and 4 from J, leaving 14 bases between them. The germline V gene has CDR1 MNHEY and CDR2 SVGAGI. The DNA of the CDR3 is TGTGCCAGCAGTTTAGCCGGCCGATCTTACGAGCAGTACTTC. Translated, it gives CASSLAGRSYEQYF.

The V gene is TRBV23-1, the J gene TRBJ2-7; 7 bases fit TRBD1. TRBV23-1 carries the ORF label, with uncertain function. V lost 0 bases and J lost 3; bases outside the gene matches: 8. The CDR3 spans 16 residues. CDR3 region: CASSQSRAGGFYEQYF. The CDR3 nucleotides read TGCGCCAGCAGTCAATCGCGGGCAGGGGGATTCTACGAGCAGTACTTC.